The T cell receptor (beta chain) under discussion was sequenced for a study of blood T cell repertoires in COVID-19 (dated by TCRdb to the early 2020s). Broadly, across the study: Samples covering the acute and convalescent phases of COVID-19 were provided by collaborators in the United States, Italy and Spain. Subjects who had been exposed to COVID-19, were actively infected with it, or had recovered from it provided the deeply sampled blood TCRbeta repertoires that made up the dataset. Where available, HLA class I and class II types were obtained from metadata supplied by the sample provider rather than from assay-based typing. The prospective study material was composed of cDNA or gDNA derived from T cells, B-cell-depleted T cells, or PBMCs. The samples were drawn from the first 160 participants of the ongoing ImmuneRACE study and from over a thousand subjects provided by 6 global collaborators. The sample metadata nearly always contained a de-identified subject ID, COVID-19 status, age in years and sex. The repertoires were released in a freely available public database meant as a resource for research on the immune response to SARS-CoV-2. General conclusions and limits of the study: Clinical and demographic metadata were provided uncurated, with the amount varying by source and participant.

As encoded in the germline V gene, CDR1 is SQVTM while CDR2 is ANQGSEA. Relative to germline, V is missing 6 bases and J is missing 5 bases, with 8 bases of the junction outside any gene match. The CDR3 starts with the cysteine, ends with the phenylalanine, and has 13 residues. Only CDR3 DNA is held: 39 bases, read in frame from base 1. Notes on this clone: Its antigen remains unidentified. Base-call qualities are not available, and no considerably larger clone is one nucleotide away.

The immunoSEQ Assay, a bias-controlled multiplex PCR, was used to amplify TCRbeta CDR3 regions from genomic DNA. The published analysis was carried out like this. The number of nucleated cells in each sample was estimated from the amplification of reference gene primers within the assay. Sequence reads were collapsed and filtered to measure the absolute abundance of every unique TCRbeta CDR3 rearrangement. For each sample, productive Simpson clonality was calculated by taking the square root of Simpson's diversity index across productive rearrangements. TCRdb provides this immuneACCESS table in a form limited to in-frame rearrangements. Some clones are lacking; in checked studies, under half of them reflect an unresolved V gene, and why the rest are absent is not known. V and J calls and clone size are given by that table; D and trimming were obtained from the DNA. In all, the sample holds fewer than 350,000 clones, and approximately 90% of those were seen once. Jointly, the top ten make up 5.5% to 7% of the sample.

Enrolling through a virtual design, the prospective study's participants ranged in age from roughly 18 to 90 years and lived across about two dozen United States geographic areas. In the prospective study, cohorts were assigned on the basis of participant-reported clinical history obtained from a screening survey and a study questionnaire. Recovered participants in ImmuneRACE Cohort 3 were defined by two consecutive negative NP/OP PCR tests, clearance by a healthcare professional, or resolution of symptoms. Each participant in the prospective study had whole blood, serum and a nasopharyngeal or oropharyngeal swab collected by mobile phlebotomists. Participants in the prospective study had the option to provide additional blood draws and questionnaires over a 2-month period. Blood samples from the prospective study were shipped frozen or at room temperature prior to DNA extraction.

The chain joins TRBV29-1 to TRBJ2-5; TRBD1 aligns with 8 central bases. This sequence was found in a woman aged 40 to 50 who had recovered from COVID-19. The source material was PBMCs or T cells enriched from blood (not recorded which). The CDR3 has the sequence CSVDRQGTETQYF. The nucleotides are TGCAGCGTCGACAGACAGGGGACGGAGACCCAGTACTTC.